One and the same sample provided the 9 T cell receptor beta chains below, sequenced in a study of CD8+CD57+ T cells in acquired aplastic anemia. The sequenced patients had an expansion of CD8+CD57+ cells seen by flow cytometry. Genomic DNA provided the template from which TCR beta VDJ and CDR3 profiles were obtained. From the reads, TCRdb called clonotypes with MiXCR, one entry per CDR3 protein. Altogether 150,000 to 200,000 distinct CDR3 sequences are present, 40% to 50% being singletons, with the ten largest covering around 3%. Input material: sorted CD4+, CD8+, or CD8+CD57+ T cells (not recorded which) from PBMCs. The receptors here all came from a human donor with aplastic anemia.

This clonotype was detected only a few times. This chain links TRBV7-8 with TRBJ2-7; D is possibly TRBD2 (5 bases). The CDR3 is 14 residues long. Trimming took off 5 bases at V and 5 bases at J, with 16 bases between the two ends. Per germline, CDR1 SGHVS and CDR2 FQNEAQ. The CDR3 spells CASSNPGRENEQYF. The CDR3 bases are TGTGCCAGCAGCAACCCAGGAAGGGAGAACGAGCAGTACTTC.

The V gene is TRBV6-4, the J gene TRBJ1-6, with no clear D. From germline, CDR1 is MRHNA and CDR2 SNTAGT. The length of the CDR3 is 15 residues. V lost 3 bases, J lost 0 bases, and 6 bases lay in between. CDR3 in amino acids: CASSETDSYNSPLHF. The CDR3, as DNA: TGTGCCAGCAGTGAGACCGACTCCTATAATTCACCCCTCCACTTT.

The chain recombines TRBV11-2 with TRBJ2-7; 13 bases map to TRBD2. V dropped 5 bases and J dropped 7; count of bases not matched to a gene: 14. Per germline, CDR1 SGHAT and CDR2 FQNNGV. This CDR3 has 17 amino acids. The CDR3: CASSPRLAGGRGGEQYF. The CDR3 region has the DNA TGTGCCAGCAGCCCTCGACTAGCGGGAGGCCGAGGCGGGGAGCAGTACTTC.

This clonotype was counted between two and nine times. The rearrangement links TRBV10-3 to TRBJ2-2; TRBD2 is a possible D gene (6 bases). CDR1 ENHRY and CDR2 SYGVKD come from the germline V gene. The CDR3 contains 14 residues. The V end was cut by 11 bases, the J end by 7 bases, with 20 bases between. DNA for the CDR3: TGTGCCGGAGGGACGGGCAGGGCCCACGGGGAGCTGTTTTTT. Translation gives CAGGTGRAHGELFF.

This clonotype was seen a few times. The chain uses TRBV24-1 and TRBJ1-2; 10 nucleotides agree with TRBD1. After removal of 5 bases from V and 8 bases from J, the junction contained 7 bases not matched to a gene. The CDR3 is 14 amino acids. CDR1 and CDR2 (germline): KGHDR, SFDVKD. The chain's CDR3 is CATSVGQGLGGYTF. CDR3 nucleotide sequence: TGTGCCACCAGTGTGGGACAGGGGTTGGGCGGCTACACCTTC.

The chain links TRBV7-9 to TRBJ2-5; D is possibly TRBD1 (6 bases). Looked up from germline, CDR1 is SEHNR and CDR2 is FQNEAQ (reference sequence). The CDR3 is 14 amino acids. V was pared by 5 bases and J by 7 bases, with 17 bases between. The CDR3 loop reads CASSLPGARRTQYF. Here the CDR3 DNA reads TGTGCCAGCAGCCTGCCAGGGGCGAGGAGGACCCAGTACTTC.

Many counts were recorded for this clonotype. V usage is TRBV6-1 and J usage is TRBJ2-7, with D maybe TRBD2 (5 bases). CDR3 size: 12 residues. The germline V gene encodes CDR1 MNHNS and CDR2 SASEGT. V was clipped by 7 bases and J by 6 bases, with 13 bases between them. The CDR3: CASTRAISEQYF. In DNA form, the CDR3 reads TGTGCCAGCACGAGGGCAATCTCCGAGCAGTACTTC.

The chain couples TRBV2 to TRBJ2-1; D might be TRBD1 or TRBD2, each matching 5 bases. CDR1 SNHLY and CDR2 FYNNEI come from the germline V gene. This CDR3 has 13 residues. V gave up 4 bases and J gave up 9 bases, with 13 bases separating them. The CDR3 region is CASSGDALGEQFF. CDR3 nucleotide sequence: TGTGCCAGCAGTGGGGACGCGTTGGGTGAGCAGTTCTTC.

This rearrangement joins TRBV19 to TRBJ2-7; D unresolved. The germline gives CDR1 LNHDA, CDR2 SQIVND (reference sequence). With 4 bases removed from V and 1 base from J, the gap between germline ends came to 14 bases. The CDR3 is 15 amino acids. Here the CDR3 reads CASSTNHRASYEQYF. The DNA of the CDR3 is TGTGCCAGTAGTACAAATCATCGGGCGTCCTACGAGCAGTACTTC.